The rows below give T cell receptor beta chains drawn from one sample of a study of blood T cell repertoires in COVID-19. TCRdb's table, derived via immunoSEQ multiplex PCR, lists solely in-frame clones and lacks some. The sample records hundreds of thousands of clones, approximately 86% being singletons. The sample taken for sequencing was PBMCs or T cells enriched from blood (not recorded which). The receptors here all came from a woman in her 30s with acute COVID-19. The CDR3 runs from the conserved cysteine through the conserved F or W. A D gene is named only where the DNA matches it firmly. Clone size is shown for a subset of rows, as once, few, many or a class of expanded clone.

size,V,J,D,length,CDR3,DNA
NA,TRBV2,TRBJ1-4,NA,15,CASSEGVRGGEKLFF,TGTGCCAGCAGTGAAGGAGTCCGGGGAGGTGAAAAACTGTTTTTT
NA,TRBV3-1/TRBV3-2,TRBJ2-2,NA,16,CASSQENDRNTGELFF,TGTGCCAGCAGCCAAGAGAATGACAGAAACACCGGGGAGCTGTTTTTT
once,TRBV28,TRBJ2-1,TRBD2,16,CASSFMGLGTYNEQFF,TGTGCCAGCAGTTTCATGGGACTAGGAACCTACAATGAGCAGTTCTTC
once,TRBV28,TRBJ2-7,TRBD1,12,CASSLQGTEQYF,TGTGCCAGCAGTCTACAGGGGACCGAGCAGTACTTC
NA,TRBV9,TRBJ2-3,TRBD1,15,CASSVRQGITDTQYF,TGTGCCAGCAGCGTGCGACAGGGAATCACAGATACGCAGTATTTT
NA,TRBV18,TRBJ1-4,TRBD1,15,CASSEKTGTREKLFF,TGTGCCAGCTCCGAAAAGACAGGGACGCGAGAAAAACTGTTTTTT
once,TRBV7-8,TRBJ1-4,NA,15,CASSLGDSPNEKLFF,TGTGCCAGCAGCTTAGGTGACAGCCCAAATGAAAAACTGTTTTTT
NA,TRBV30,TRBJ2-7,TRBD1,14,CAWRITGGAYEQYF,TGTGCCTGGAGGATTACAGGGGGAGCCTACGAGCAGTACTTC
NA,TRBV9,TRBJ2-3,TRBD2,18,CASSVTGTSGPGADTQYF,TGTGCCAGCAGCGTGACCGGGACTAGCGGGCCCGGTGCAGATACGCAGTATTTT
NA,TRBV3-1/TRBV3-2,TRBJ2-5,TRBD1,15,CASSPDDRGQETQYF,TGTGCCAGCAGCCCCGACGACAGGGGGCAAGAGACCCAGTACTTC
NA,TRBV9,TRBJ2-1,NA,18,CASSALPVSLSSYNEQFF,TGTGCCAGCAGCGCCCTCCCCGTTAGCCTAAGCTCCTACAATGAGCAGTTCTTC
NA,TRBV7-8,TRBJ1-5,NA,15,CASSFGAGSNQPQHF,TGTGCCAGCAGCTTCGGAGCAGGGTCGAATCAGCCCCAGCATTTT
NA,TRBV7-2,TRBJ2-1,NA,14,CASSLAGVSLEQFF,TGTGCCAGCAGCTTAGCGGGAGTATCTCTTGAGCAGTTCTTC
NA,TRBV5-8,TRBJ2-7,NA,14,CASSLTGNSYEQYF,TGTGCCAGCAGCTTGACAGGGAACTCCTACGAGCAGTACTTC
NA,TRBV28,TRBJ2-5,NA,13,CASSFMRVETQYF,TGTGCCAGCAGTTTTATGCGTGTAGAGACCCAGTACTTC
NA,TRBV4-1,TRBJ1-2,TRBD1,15,CASSREQGYAYGYTF,TGCGCCAGCAGCCGAGAACAGGGGTATGCCTATGGCTACACCTTC
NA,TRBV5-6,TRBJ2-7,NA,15,CASSLGQSLSYEQYF,TGTGCCAGCAGCCTCGGACAGAGCCTTTCCTACGAGCAGTACTTC
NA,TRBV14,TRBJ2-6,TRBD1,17,CASSRGHRGLGANVLTF,TGTGCCAGCAGCCGGGGCCACAGGGGGCTTGGGGCCAACGTCCTGACTTTC
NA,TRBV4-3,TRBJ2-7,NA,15,CASSQDRYRPYEQYF,TGCGCCAGCAGCCAAGACAGGTACCGACCCTACGAGCAGTACTTC
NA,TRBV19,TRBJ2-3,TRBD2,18,CASSIASGNYWGTDTQYF,TGTGCCAGTAGTATAGCTAGCGGGAACTATTGGGGCACAGATACGCAGTATTTT
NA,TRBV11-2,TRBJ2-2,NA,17,CASSSTWGHTNTGELFF,TGTGCCAGCAGCTCCACGTGGGGCCATACGAACACCGGGGAGCTGTTTTTT
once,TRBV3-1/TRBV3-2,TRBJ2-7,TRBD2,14,CASSQQRGGNEQYF,TGTGCCAGCAGCCAACAGCGGGGGGGCAACGAGCAGTACTTC
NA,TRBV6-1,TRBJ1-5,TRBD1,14,CASSEEQGAQPQHF,TGTGCCAGCAGTGAGGAGCAGGGGGCCCAGCCCCAGCATTTT
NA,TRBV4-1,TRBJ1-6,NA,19,CASSQEGGGWSSYNSPLHF,TGCGCCAGCAGCCAAGAGGGAGGGGGATGGAGCTCCTATAATTCACCCCTCCACTTT
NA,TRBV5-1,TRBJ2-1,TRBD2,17,CASSTGLAGGRNNEQFF,TGCGCCAGCAGCACAGGACTAGCGGGGGGGCGTAACAATGAGCAGTTCTTC
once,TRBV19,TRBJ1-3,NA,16,CASSIRVSSSGNTIYF,TGTGCCAGTAGTATCAGGGTCAGCTCCTCTGGAAACACCATATATTTT
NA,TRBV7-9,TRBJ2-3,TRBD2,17,CASSSSSGGGRTDTQYF,TGTGCCAGCAGCTCCTCTTCGGGCGGGGGGAGGACAGATACGCAGTATTTT
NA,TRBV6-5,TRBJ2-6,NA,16,CASSYGRNTGANVLTF,TGTGCCAGCAGTTACGGGCGAAATACTGGGGCCAACGTCCTGACTTTC
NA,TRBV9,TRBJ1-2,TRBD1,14,CASSVATRGQGYTF,TGTGCCAGCAGCGTAGCTACCAGGGGGCAAGGCTACACCTTC
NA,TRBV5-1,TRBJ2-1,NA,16,CASNLRSGGLYNEQFF,TGCGCCAGCAACTTACGTTCCGGGGGGCTTTACAATGAGCAGTTCTTC
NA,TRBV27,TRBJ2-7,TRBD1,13,CASSTTGPNEQYF,TGTGCCAGCAGTACGACAGGGCCTAACGAGCAGTACTTC
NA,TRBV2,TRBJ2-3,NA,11,CASGQTDTQYF,TGTGCCAGTGGACAGACAGATACGCAGTATTTT
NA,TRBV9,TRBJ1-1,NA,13,CASSVEGTGEAFF,TGTGCCAGCAGCGTAGAGGGGACTGGGGAAGCTTTCTTT
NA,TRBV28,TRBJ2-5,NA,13,CASSLLGVETQYF,TGTGCCAGCAGTTTACTTGGAGTGGAGACCCAGTACTTC
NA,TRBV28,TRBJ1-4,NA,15,CASSPPGTTNEKLFF,TGTGCCAGCAGCCCTCCAGGGACAACTAATGAAAAACTGTTTTTT
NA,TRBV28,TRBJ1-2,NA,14,CASRGPLANYGYTF,TGTGCCAGCAGGGGGCCTTTGGCGAACTATGGCTACACCTTC
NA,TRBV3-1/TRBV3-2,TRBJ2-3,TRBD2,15,CASSQDRLAGDTQYF,TGTGCCAGCAGCCAAGATCGACTAGCGGGGGATACGCAGTATTTT
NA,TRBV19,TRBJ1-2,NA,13,CASSISGSDGYTF,TGTGCCAGTAGTATTTCAGGGTCGGATGGCTACACCTTC
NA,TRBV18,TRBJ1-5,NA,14,CASSITGQRQPQHF,TGTGCCAGCTCAATAACAGGCCAGCGTCAGCCCCAGCATTTT
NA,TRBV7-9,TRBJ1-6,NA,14,CASSGEGQNSPLHF,TGTGCCAGCAGCGGAGAGGGTCAAAATTCACCCCTCCACTTT
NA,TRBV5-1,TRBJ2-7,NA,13,CASSLTGSYEQYF,TGCGCCAGCAGCTTAACAGGGAGCTACGAGCAGTACTTC